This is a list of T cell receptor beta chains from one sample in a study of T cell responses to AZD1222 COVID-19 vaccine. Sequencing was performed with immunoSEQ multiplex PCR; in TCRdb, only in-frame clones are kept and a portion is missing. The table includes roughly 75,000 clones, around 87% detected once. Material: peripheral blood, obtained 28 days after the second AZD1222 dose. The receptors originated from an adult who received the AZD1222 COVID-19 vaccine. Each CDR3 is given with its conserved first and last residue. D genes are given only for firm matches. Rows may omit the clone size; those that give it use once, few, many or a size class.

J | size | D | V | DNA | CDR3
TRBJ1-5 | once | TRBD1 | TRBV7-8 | TGTGCCAGCAGCAGGACAGGGGACCAGCCCCAGCATTTT | CASSRTGDQPQHF
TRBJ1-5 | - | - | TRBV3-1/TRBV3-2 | TGTGCCAGCAGCCAAAATGGGAAAGGGCAGCCCCAGCATTTT | CASSQNGKGQPQHF
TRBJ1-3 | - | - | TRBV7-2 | TGTGCCAGCAGCTTCGACCCTAGAGGAAACACCATATATTTT | CASSFDPRGNTIYF
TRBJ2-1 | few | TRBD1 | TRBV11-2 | TGTGCCAGCACCCCACGCGGGACAGGCCACAATGAGCAGTTCTTC | CASTPRGTGHNEQFF
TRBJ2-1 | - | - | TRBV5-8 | TGTGCCAGCAGCTTGTATCTAGGTGAGCAGTTCTTC | CASSLYLGEQFF
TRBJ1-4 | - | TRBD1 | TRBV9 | TGTGCCAGCAGCCCCCGGGACAGGGAGGGTGCTAATGAAAAACTGTTTTTT | CASSPRDREGANEKLFF
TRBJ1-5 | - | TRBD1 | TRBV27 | TGTGCCAGCAGCCGGGACGGGACAGGGAATCAGCCCCAGCATTTT | CASSRDGTGNQPQHF
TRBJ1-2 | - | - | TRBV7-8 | TGTGCCAGCAGCTTAGCCTGGGACTCCGGCTACACCTTC | CASSLAWDSGYTF
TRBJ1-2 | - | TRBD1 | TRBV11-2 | TGTGCCAGCAGCTTGCAACAGGGGGCGAACTATGGCTACACCTTC | CASSLQQGANYGYTF
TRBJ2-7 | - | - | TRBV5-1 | TGCGCCAGCAGCGATGTCCCTGGCGAGCAGTACTTC | CASSDVPGEQYF
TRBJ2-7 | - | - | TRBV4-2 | TGTGCCAGCAGCCACCGTTTGTTGGGTTCCTACGAGCAGTACTTC | CASSHRLLGSYEQYF
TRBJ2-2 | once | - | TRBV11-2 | TGTGCCAGCAGCTTTAAATACACCGGCGCGAACACCGGGGAGCTGTTTTTT | CASSFKYTGANTGELFF
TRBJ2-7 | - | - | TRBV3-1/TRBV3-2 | TGTGCCAGCGGCTGGACACAGGGAAGCGAGCAGTACTTC | CASGWTQGSEQYF
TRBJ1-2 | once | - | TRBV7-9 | TGTGCCAGCAGCCCGACGGGGTCACAAACTAACTATGGCTACACCTTC | CASSPTGSQTNYGYTF
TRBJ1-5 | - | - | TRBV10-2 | TGCGCCTCCGGGGACCGCAATCAGCCCCAGCATTTT | CASGDRNQPQHF
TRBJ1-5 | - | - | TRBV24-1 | TGTGCCACCCCTGGTAGGGAGAAGGGTAGCAATCAGCCCCAGCATTTT | CATPGREKGSNQPQHF
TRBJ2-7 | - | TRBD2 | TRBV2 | TGTGCCACCCAATCCCGGGGGGGCCGATACGAGCAGTACTTC | CATQSRGGRYEQYF
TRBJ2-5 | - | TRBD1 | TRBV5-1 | TGCGCCAGCAGCCAACGGACAGGGAGTGGCACGAAAGAGACCCAGTACTTC | CASSQRTGSGTKETQYF
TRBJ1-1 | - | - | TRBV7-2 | TGTGCCAGCAGCTTACAGGCCACAAACACTGAAGCTTTCTTT | CASSLQATNTEAFF
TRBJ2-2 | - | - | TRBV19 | TGTGCCAGTCGAGGCGGGGTCTTGGCTACCGGGGAGCTGTTTTTT | CASRGGVLATGELFF
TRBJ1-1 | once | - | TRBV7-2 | TGTGCCAGCAGCTTAGAAAGGAGTCTTGAAGCTTTCTTT | CASSLERSLEAFF
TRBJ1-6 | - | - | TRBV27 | TGTGCCAGCGGGGCTGGGGGAGGGATCAGTTCACCCCTCCACTTT | CASGAGGGISSPLHF
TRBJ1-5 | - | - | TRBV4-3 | TGCGCCAGCAGCCAACAGGTCGCTGGCCAGCCCCAGCATTTT | CASSQQVAGQPQHF
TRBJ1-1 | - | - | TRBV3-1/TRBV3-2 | TGTGCCAGCAGCCAAGGGAGTACCTCGATAGCTTTCTTT | CASSQGSTSIAFF
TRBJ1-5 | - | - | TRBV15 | TGTGCCACCAGCCCGAGGGATTTCTATAGCAATCAGCCCCAGCATTTT | CATSPRDFYSNQPQHF
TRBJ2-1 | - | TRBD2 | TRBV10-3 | TGTGCCATCAGTGAGAGACTAGCGGGGGGTGAAGGTGAGCAGTTCTTC | CAISERLAGGEGEQFF
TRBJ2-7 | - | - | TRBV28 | TGTGCCAGCTCGAAAGGGGGGGCAACCTACGAGCAGTACTTC | CASSKGGATYEQYF
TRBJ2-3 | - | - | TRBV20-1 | TGCAGTGCTAGATACGCAGATACGCAGTATTTT | CSARYADTQYF
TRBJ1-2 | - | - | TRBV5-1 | TGCGCCAGCAGCTTGGGGACAGAGAACTATGGCTACACCTTC | CASSLGTENYGYTF
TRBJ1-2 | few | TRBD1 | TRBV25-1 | TGTGCCAGCAATACAGGGGGTGGCTACACCTTC | CASNTGGGYTF
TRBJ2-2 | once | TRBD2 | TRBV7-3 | TGTGCCAGCAGCCCTCGGGGGGACGGGGAGCTGTTTTTT | CASSPRGDGELFF
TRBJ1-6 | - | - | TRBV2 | TGTGCCAGCAGTTTATTGGGACGGGGACTAGGGTCCCTCCACTTT | CASSLLGRGLGSLHF
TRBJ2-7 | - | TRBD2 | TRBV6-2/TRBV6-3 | TGTGCCAGCAGTCCGGGACTAGTCTTTTACTTC | CASSPGLVFYF
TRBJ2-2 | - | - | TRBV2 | TGTGCCAGCAGTGTAAGGGTCTACACCGGGGAGCTGTTTTTT | CASSVRVYTGELFF
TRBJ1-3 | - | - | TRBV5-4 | TGTGCCAGCAGCCAACAGGGCTCTGGAAACACCATATATTTT | CASSQQGSGNTIYF